A single sample gave rise to the 30 T cell receptor beta chains below, sequenced in a study of T cells in localized non-small cell lung cancer. Clones were sequenced by immunoSEQ multiplex PCR, and TCRdb holds only the in-frame ones, with some missing. The table records about 26,000 clones, over 70% of them present only once. The sample here was peripheral blood, taken before any cancer treatment. Receptor source: a man aged 35-75 years with stage III squamous cell lung carcinoma.

This chain uses TRBV6-5 with TRBJ2-7, with TRBD2 matching over 7 bases. The CDR3 runs 12 residues. V trimming: 6 bases; J trimming: 3 bases; junction bases outside the gene matches: 2. CDR1 and CDR2 from the germline V gene are MNHEY and SVGAGI. Here the CDR3 DNA reads TGTGCCAGCAGGGGACTACACTACGAGCAGTACTTC. It is translated as CASRGLHYEQYF.

The gene calls are TRBV27 and TRBJ2-7, with TRBD1 matching over 11 bases. The J segment lost 3 bases and the V segment lost 7 bases, leaving 8 bases of the junction unmatched. Per the germline V gene, CDR1 is MNHEY and CDR2 is SMNVEV (reference sequence). CDR3 length equals 15 residues. CDR3 in amino acids: CASTLRTGGFYEQYF. CDR3 DNA sequence: TGTGCCAGCACCTTAAGGACAGGGGGCTTCTACGAGCAGTACTTC.

The chain uses TRBV7-6 and TRBJ1-5; D gene ambiguous. Germline-derived CDR1 and CDR2 are SGHVS and FNYEAQ. The ends were cut back, 5 bases at V and 7 bases at J, with 12 bases in the middle. CDR3 length: 13 amino acids. The CDR3 reads CASSPRGDQPQHF. The CDR3 nucleotides are TGTGCCAGCAGCCCCCGGGGAGACCAGCCCCAGCATTTT.

This chain links TRBV4-1 with TRBJ1-3; TRBD1 matches 7 bases. The V gene end was trimmed by 0 bases and the J gene end by 3 bases; junction bases not matched to a gene: 14. The CDR3 loop spans 19 amino acids. CDR1 and CDR2 from the germline V gene are MGHRA and YSYEKL. As DNA, the CDR3 is TGCGCCAGCAGCCAAGATGGAGAGGGGGAGGGGGCTAATGGAAACACCATATATTTT. Its translation is CASSQDGEGEGANGNTIYF.

DNA of the CDR3: TGCGCCAGCAGCTCCTCGACTAGCGGGAGACACGAGCAGTACTTC. It specifies CASSSSTSGRHEQYF. The chain couples TRBV5-1 to TRBJ2-7; TRBD2 matches 12 bases. This CDR3 is built from 15 residues. The V segment lost 3 bases and the J segment 5 bases; nucleotides outside the gene matches: 6. Looked up from germline, CDR1 is SGHRS and CDR2 is YFSETQ.

The V and J genes are TRBV6-1 and TRBJ2-3; either TRBD1 or TRBD2 may fit D (5 bases each). Looked up from germline, CDR1 is MNHNS and CDR2 is SASEGT. The V end lost 2 bases, the J end lost 2 bases, and 20 bases lay between the germline ends. This CDR3 is built from 18 residues. The CDR3 is CASSELPGRHLDTDTQYF. CDR3 nucleotide sequence: TGTGCCAGCAGTGAACTACCGGGACGCCACCTCGACACAGATACGCAGTATTTT.

The chain recombines TRBV19 with TRBJ1-5; weak D call: TRBD1 (5 bases). Germline-derived CDR1 and CDR2 are LNHDA and SQIVND (reference sequence). This CDR3 is built from 16 residues. Deletions cut 6 bases from V and 0 bases from J, with 15 bases between. The CDR3 reads CASSVSGLYSNQPQHF. The CDR3 DNA is TGTGCCAGTAGCGTGTCGGGACTTTATAGCAATCAGCCCCAGCATTTT. Looking up the rest from reference TRBV19 and TRBJ1-5 gives the full variable domain: DGGITQSPKYLFRKEGQNVTLSCEQNLNHDAMYWYRQDPGQGLRLIYYSQIVNDFQKGDIAEGYSVSREKKESFPLTVTSAQKNPTAFYLCASSVSGLYSNQPQHFGDGTRLSIL.

This clone has only one observation. The rearrangement joins TRBV4-1 to TRBJ2-3, with D unresolved. V was cut by 1 base and J by 2 bases, with 4 bases left in between. Germline values: CDR1 MGHRA, CDR2 YSYEKL. This CDR3 has 13 amino acids. In nucleotides, the CDR3 is TGCGCCAGCAGCCAAGCTTTCACAGATACGCAGTATTTT. Amino acids: CASSQAFTDTQYF.

The chain carries TRBV9 and TRBJ2-3; D gene unclear. CDR1 and CDR2 (germline): SGDLS, YYNGEE. The CDR3 consists of 14 residues. Trimming cost V 5 bases and J 0 bases, with 10 bases left between them. CDR3 sequence reads: CASRPSLSTDTQYF. CDR3 nucleotide sequence: TGTGCCAGCAGACCTAGTTTGAGCACAGATACGCAGTATTTT. The full variable domain, rest sourced from reference TRBV9 and TRBJ2-3, is DSGVTQTPKHLITATGQRVTLRCSPRSGDLSVYWYQQSLDQGLQFLIQYYNGEERAKGNILERFSAQQFPDLHSELNLSSLELGDSALYFCASRPSLSTDTQYFGPGTRLTVL.

This chain links TRBV4-1 with TRBJ2-5, with TRBD1 identical over 11 bases. CDR1 and CDR2 from the germline V gene are MGHRA and YSYEKL. This CDR3 comprises 14 residues. The V and J ends lost 5 bases and 5 bases, in that order; junction bases with no gene match: 4. In DNA form, the CDR3 reads TGCGCCAGCAGCTCGGGACAGGGGGGTGAGACCCAGTACTTC. It translates to CASSSGQGGETQYF.

This chain uses TRBV30 with TRBJ2-3; D unresolved. This CDR3 region has 14 residues. Between the trimmed V and J ends, which lost 3 bases and 0 bases, there was a span of 10 bases. The germline gives CDR1 GTSNPN, CDR2 SVGIG (reference sequence). The CDR3 is CAWSLLSSTDTQYF. The CDR3 DNA sequence: TGTGCCTGGAGCTTACTTTCTAGCACAGATACGCAGTATTTT.

The chain has TRBV2 and TRBJ1-1; D remains unclear. V was shortened by 3 bases and J by 2 bases, with 10 bases between the two germline ends. The CDR3 totals 14 residues. CDR1 and CDR2 (germline): SNHLY, FYNNEI. The DNA for the CDR3 is TGTGCCAGCAGTGAGGCAATCAGAAACACTGAAGCTTTCTTT. Amino acid sequence: CASSEAIRNTEAFF. Full variable domain (missing parts from reference TRBV2 and TRBJ1-1): EPEVTQTPSHQVTQMGQEVILRCVPISNHLYFYWYRQILGQKVEFLVSFYNNEISEKSEIFDDQFSVERPDGSNFTLKIRSTKLEDSAMYFCASSEAIRNTEAFFGQGTRLTVV.

The gene calls are TRBV11-2 and TRBJ2-2; no reliable D call. This CDR3 has 13 residues. Trimming shortened V by 2 bases and J by 8 bases, and 9 bases separated the two germline ends. CDR1 is SGHAT, CDR2 FQNNGV, per germline. CDR3 DNA: TGTGCCAGCAGCTTAACCCCTTGGGGGGAGCTGTTTTTT. It translates to CASSLTPWGELFF.

This clone was detected only once. CDR3 DNA sequence: TGTGCCAGCACCGGTAGCGGGGGAGAAGAGACCCAGTACTTC. It yields the protein CASTGSGGEETQYF. The rearrangement uses TRBV28 and TRBJ2-5, with 9 nucleotides matching TRBD2. Germline values: CDR1 MDHEN, CDR2 SYDVKM. Unmatched junction bases numbered 6, after V lost 7 bases and J lost 3 bases. This CDR3 contains 14 residues.

This clone has a single count. This chain joins TRBV5-1 and TRBJ1-1; no clear D gene. This CDR3 has 13 residues. Germline V lookup: CDR1 SGHRS, CDR2 YFSETQ. V was clipped by 4 bases and J by 1 base, with 8 bases between them. CDR3 loop: CASSKGPNTEAFF. The CDR3, as DNA: TGCGCCAGCAGCAAGGGCCCGAACACTGAAGCTTTCTTT.

CDR3 amino acids: CASSVATGPTYEQYF. The CDR3 region has the DNA TGTGCCAGTAGTGTAGCCACAGGGCCTACCTACGAGCAGTACTTC. The rearrangement uses TRBV19 and TRBJ2-7; D might be TRBD1 (6 bases). Germline lookup yields CDR1 LNHDA and CDR2 SQIVND (reference sequence). V was shortened by 5 bases and J by 2 bases, with 16 bases between the two germline ends. The CDR3 extends over 15 amino acids.

This sequence joins TRBV5-1 and TRBJ1-1, with a tentative D call TRBD1 (5 bases). CDR1 and CDR2 from the germline V gene are SGHRS and YFSETQ. The V end lost 4 bases, the J end lost 1 base, and 14 bases lay between the germline ends. The CDR3 is made up of 15 amino acids. The CDR3 DNA reads TGCGCCAGCAGCCCCTTGGGGCAGGGGAACACTGAAGCTTTCTTT. Translating it yields CASSPLGQGNTEAFF.

The chain has TRBV4-1 and TRBJ2-1; 9 nucleotides align to TRBD2. The CDR3 is 15 amino acids. Germline V CDR1 and CDR2: MGHRA, YSYEKL. The junction had 4 bases not matched to a gene; V was cut back by 2 bases and J by 5 bases. The CDR3 here is CASSQMTSGNNEQFF. In DNA form, the CDR3 reads TGCGCCAGCAGCCAAATGACTAGCGGTAACAATGAGCAGTTCTTC.

The rearrangement uses TRBV5-1 and TRBJ1-1; the match to TRBD1 covers 8 bases. This CDR3 contains 15 residues. V gave up 4 bases and J gave up 1 base; unmatched junction bases: 6. The germline CDR1 and CDR2 sequences are SGHRS and YFSETQ. The CDR3 region has the DNA TGCGCCAGCAGCCCCCCGACAGGGGCGAACACTGAAGCTTTCTTT. Encoded protein: CASSPPTGANTEAFF.

The rearrangement joins TRBV29-1 to TRBJ2-3, with 9 bases lining up with TRBD2. This CDR3 is 14 amino acids long. Unmatched junction bases numbered 5, after V lost 3 bases and J lost 4 bases. Per germline, CDR1 SQVTM and CDR2 ANQGSEA. CDR3 sequence reads: CSVDLAGESDTQYF. DNA for the CDR3: TGCAGCGTTGACTTAGCGGGAGAGTCAGATACGCAGTATTTT.

The chain is built from TRBV5-4 and TRBJ1-1, with D maybe TRBD1 (5 bases). Trimming cost V 5 bases and J 1 base, with 12 bases left between them. This CDR3 is 14 amino acids long. Germline V gene sequence: CDR1 SGHNT, CDR2 YYREEE (reference sequence). This chain's CDR3 is CASRGGQGNTEAFF. CDR3 DNA sequence: TGTGCCAGCAGGGGGGGTCAGGGGAACACTGAAGCTTTCTTT.

The rearrangement uses TRBV7-8 and TRBJ2-1; 9 nucleotides agree with TRBD2. Trimming at V came to 1 base and at J to 7 bases, leaving 5 bases not matched to a gene. Germline CDR1 SGHVS, CDR2 FQNEAQ. The CDR3 is 15 residues long. The CDR3 nucleotides read TGTGCCAGCAGCTTAGTTAGCGGGGGCGGGAATGAGCAGTTCTTC. Protein sequence: CASSLVSGGGNEQFF.

V gene TRBV6-5 combines with J gene TRBJ1-1; 8 bases match TRBD1. Germline-derived CDR1 and CDR2 are MNHEY and SVGAGI. V was pared by 2 bases and J by 8 bases, with 4 bases of the junction left unmatched. This CDR3 is built from 13 residues. The CDR3 loop reads CASSYQTGAEAFF. CDR3 bases: TGTGCCAGCAGTTACCAGACAGGGGCGGAAGCTTTCTTT.

The gene calls are TRBV9 and TRBJ1-2; no definite D call. CDR3 length equals 16 residues. V lost 7 bases and J lost 0, with 19 bases in between. Looked up from germline, CDR1 is SGDLS and CDR2 is YYNGEE. As DNA, the CDR3 is TGTGCCAGCGCAAGCCCCAACGGGGAGGCTAACTATGGCTACACCTTC. As protein: CASASPNGEANYGYTF.

This sequence joins TRBV7-6 and TRBJ2-2; D ambiguous. The germline V and J ends were trimmed by 1 base and 4 bases, with 7 bases remaining between them. CDR1 and CDR2 (germline): SGHVS, FNYEAQ. The CDR3 extends over 14 amino acids. CDR3 region: CASSLGAFTGELFF. CDR3 nucleotide sequence: TGTGCCAGCAGCTTAGGAGCATTCACCGGGGAGCTGTTTTTT.

V and J are TRBV7-8 and TRBJ2-2; no clear D gene. This CDR3 spans 14 amino acids. The germline V gene has CDR1 SGHVS and CDR2 FQNEAQ. With 2 bases removed from V and 4 bases from J, the gap between germline ends came to 8 bases. This chain's CDR3 is CASSLRSATGELFF. The CDR3 nucleotides are TGTGCCAGCAGCTTAAGATCGGCCACCGGGGAGCTGTTTTTT.

This clone was observed once. CDR3 region: CASSSGQGNQPQHF. CDR3 coding DNA: TGTGCCAGCAGTTCCGGACAGGGGAATCAGCCCCAGCATTTT. The chain carries TRBV28 and TRBJ1-5; 9 positions agree with TRBD1. Germline V gene data show CDR1 as MDHEN and CDR2 as SYDVKM. The CDR3 length is 14 residues. V gave up 4 bases and J gave up 4 bases; unmatched junction bases: 2. The full variable domain, rest sourced from reference TRBV28 and TRBJ1-5, is DVKVTQSSRYLVKRTGEKVFLECVQDMDHENMFWYRQDPGLGLRLIYFSYDVKMKEKGDIPEGYSVSREKKERFSLILESASTNQTSMYLCASSSGQGNQPQHFGDGTRLSIL.

The CDR3 loop is CASIPEGVVRQLFF. As DNA, the CDR3 is TGTGCCAGCATCCCAGAGGGAGTAGTAAGACAACTGTTTTTT. The genes are TRBV6-1 and TRBJ1-4; D is ambiguous. There are 14 residues in the CDR3. Trimming pared 7 bases from V and 12 bases from J, leaving 21 bases between. CDR1 and CDR2 from the germline V gene are MNHNS and SASEGT.

This clone was seen a handful of times. This rearrangement joins TRBV6-1 to TRBJ1-1; D is unresolved. Trimming left V 4 bases short and J 3 bases short, with 12 bases between. The CDR3 is 14 residues long. The V gene's germline CDR1 is MNHNS and CDR2 SASEGT. The CDR3 region is CASSAGPYYTEAFF. The CDR3 DNA reads as TGTGCCAGCAGTGCCGGACCGTACTACACTGAAGCTTTCTTT.

This clone appeared a single time. The chain couples TRBV12-2 to TRBJ2-1; TRBD1, the D gene given by the table, was not confirmed from the DNA. TRBV12-2 is a listed pseudogene. This CDR3 has 15 residues. CDR3 loop: CASRLGGQGANEQFF. The CDR3 nucleotides read TGTGCAAGTCGCTTAGGGGGACAGGGGGCAAATGAGCAGTTCTTC.